This passage covers 25 T cell receptor beta chains from one sample sequenced in a study of cytomegalovirus exposure and HLA in healthy donors. The repertoire was sequenced with immunoSEQ multiplex PCR; TCRdb's copy has only in-frame clones and lacks some. This table holds around 250,000 clones, 90% found once. Sequenced sample: PBMCs. The receptors originated from a woman aged 18-35 years in good health and CMV-seronegative.

The rearrangement links TRBV6-6 to TRBJ2-5; D may be TRBD2 (6 bases). This CDR3 is built from 13 residues. V gave up 6 bases and J gave up 1 base, with 9 bases separating them. CDR1 MNHNY and CDR2 SVGAGI come from the germline V gene (reference sequence). CDR3 region: CASRWDFQETQYF. Written as DNA, the CDR3 is TGTGCCAGCAGATGGGACTTCCAAGAGACCCAGTACTTC.

The chain links TRBV13 to TRBJ1-1; D perhaps matches TRBD1 (6 bases). The CDR3 contains 15 residues. Germline loops: CDR1 PRHDT, CDR2 FYEKMQ (reference sequence). V lost 5 bases and J 5 bases, leaving 18 bases between the germline ends. Here the CDR3 DNA reads TGTGCCAGCAGCCCCTACAGGGCCCGGGTGACTGAAGCTTTCTTT. Encoded protein: CASSPYRARVTEAFF.

V is TRBV4-1 and J is TRBJ2-3; 9 bases map to TRBD1. V shed 4 bases, J shed 0 bases, and the junction held 8 bases outside the gene matches. The CDR3 is 17 amino acids. CDR1 MGHRA and CDR2 YSYEKL come from the germline V gene. The CDR3 DNA sequence: TGCGCCAGCAGCCCCGAGACAGGGGGATCTAGCACAGATACGCAGTATTTT. Its protein is CASSPETGGSSTDTQYF.

The gene calls are TRBV27 and TRBJ2-7; 7 bases are shared with TRBD2. The J segment lost 0 bases and the V segment lost 6 bases, leaving 17 bases of the junction unmatched. Germline V gene data show CDR1 as MNHEY and CDR2 as SMNVEV (reference sequence). The CDR3 is 18 amino acids. The chain's CDR3 is CASSDLTHGGIPSYEQYF. In DNA, the CDR3 is TGTGCCAGCAGCGACCTCACCCACGGGGGGATCCCCTCCTACGAGCAGTACTTC.

V gene TRBV19 combines with J gene TRBJ2-2; weak D call: TRBD2 (6 bases). The germline V and J ends were trimmed by 5 bases and 2 bases, with 15 bases remaining between them. The CDR3 is 16 residues long. Germline V CDR1 and CDR2: LNHDA, SQIVND (reference sequence). The CDR3 loop reads CASSAPQDYNTGELFF. Written as DNA, the CDR3 is TGTGCCAGTAGTGCGCCCCAGGACTACAACACCGGGGAGCTGTTTTTT. The full variable domain, completed using reference TRBV19 and TRBJ2-2, is DGGITQSPKYLFRKEGQNVTLSCEQNLNHDAMYWYRQDPGQGLRLIYYSQIVNDFQKGDIAEGYSVSREKKESFPLTVTSAQKNPTAFYLCASSAPQDYNTGELFFGEGSRLTVL.

V is TRBV28 and J is TRBJ2-2, with 9 positions matching TRBD1. CDR1 MDHEN and CDR2 SYDVKM come from the germline V gene. V trimming: 10 bases; J trimming: 1 base; junction bases outside the gene matches: 4. There are 14 residues in the CDR3. CDR3 in DNA: TGTGCCATACCGGGACAGGGGAACACCGGGGAGCTGTTTTTT. Translation gives CAIPGQGNTGELFF.

The chain combines TRBV18 with TRBJ2-6; a possible D gene is TRBD1 (6 bases). The CDR3 has 16 amino acids. The V end was cut by 3 bases, the J end by 3 bases, with 12 bases between. CDR1 is KGHSH and CDR2 is LQKENI in the germline V gene. The CDR3 region has the DNA TGTGCCAGCTCACCGCCAGGGGCCAATGGGGCCAACGTCCTGACTTTC. This sequence encodes CASSPPGANGANVLTF.

The CDR3 bases are TGTGCCAGCAGCTTGTGGGTACAGGCTCTTTATAATTCACCCCTCCACTTT. As protein: CASSLWVQALYNSPLHF. The V gene is TRBV5-6, the J gene TRBJ1-6, with D maybe TRBD1 (5 bases). Germline CDR1 reads SGHDT; CDR2 reads YYEEEE. CDR3 size: 17 residues. V gave up 1 base and J gave up 4 bases, with 15 bases separating them.

This clone has only one observation. The rearrangement uses TRBV28 and TRBJ1-5; D perhaps matches TRBD1 (6 bases). This CDR3 region has 15 residues. Trimming removed 6 bases from V and 0 bases from J, with 12 bases in between. In germline, CDR1 is MDHEN, CDR2 SYDVKM. The CDR3 bases are TGTGCCAGCAGCATGGACAGTTATAGCAATCAGCCCCAGCATTTT. The encoded protein is CASSMDSYSNQPQHF.

The chain uses TRBV30 and TRBJ1-1, with D possibly TRBD1 on 5 matching bases. The CDR3 extends over 14 amino acids. Between the trimmed V and J ends, which lost 3 bases and 1 base, there was a span of 12 bases. From germline, CDR1 is GTSNPN and CDR2 SVGIG (reference sequence). CDR3 DNA: TGTGCCTGGAGGGACCTTAGGGGGAACACTGAAGCTTTCTTT. It yields the protein CAWRDLRGNTEAFF. Looking up the rest from reference TRBV30 and TRBJ1-1 gives the full variable domain: SQTIHQWPATLVQPVGSPLSLECTVEGTSNPNLYWYRQAAGRGLQLLFYSVGIGQISSEVPQNLSASRPQDRQFILSSKKLLLSDSGFYLCAWRDLRGNTEAFFGQGTRLTVV.

The rearrangement joins TRBV13 to TRBJ2-2; D is uncertain. CDR1 is PRHDT, CDR2 FYEKMQ, per germline (reference sequence). This CDR3 contains 15 residues. Trimming left V 4 bases short and J 0 bases short, with 9 bases between. CDR3 sequence: CASSSWAANTGELFF. The CDR3 DNA reads as TGTGCCAGCAGCTCATGGGCCGCGAACACCGGGGAGCTGTTTTTT.

The rearrangement uses TRBV27 and TRBJ1-5; 8 nucleotides align to TRBD1. V shed 8 bases and J 2 bases; nucleotides not matched to a gene: 8. CDR1 MNHEY and CDR2 SMNVEV come from the germline V gene (reference sequence). CDR3 length equals 15 residues. CDR3 sequence: CASQDGQGRNQPQHF. The CDR3, as DNA: TGTGCCAGCCAAGACGGACAGGGACGCAATCAGCCCCAGCATTTT.

This chain uses TRBV29-1 with TRBJ1-1; perhaps TRBD1 as D (5 bases). The V end lost 4 bases, the J end lost 7 bases, and 10 bases lay between the germline ends. Per germline, CDR1 SQVTM and CDR2 ANQGSEA. The CDR3 runs to 11 residues. CDR3 loop: CSVVGHLEAFF. The CDR3 nucleotides are TGCAGCGTTGTAGGACACCTTGAAGCTTTCTTT.

This chain uses TRBV5-6 with TRBJ1-2; a possible D gene is TRBD1 (6 bases). Per the germline V gene, CDR1 is SGHDT and CDR2 is YYEEEE. The CDR3 is made up of 17 amino acids. The V end lost 4 bases, the J end lost 4 bases, and 23 bases lay between the germline ends. This chain's CDR3 is CASSRGGQGAILYGYTF. CDR3 nucleotides: TGTGCCAGCAGCAGGGGGGGCCAGGGCGCAATTCTCTATGGCTACACCTTC.

The V and J genes are TRBV7-9 and TRBJ2-5; 8 bases are shared with TRBD1. The germline V gene encodes CDR1 SEHNR and CDR2 FQNEAQ (reference sequence). The CDR3 sequence is 13 residues long. Germline trimming cut 5 bases from V and 2 bases from J; bases unmatched to any gene: 1. The CDR3 loop is CASSRDRQETQYF. The DNA for the CDR3 is TGTGCCAGCAGCCGGGACAGGCAAGAGACCCAGTACTTC.

V and J are TRBV6-1 and TRBJ1-2; 9 nucleotides match TRBD1. From germline, CDR1 is MNHNS and CDR2 SASEGT. This CDR3 spans 15 amino acids. V lost 1 base and J lost 8; bases outside the gene matches: 8. As DNA, the CDR3 is TGTGCCAGCAGTGAAGATAACCGGGACAGGGTCGGCTACACCTTC. Its protein product is CASSEDNRDRVGYTF.

The chain uses TRBV18 and TRBJ2-7, with TRBD1 identical over 7 bases. In germline, CDR1 is KGHSH, CDR2 LQKENI. The CDR3 totals 17 residues. With V trimmed by 6 bases and J by 0 bases, 14 bases remained unmatched. DNA for the CDR3: TGTGCCAGCTCTCCGCCTGCCCTCGGACAGGACTCCTACGAGCAGTACTTC. It is translated as CASSPPALGQDSYEQYF.

The chain couples TRBV9 to TRBJ1-1; D ambiguous. There are 14 residues in the CDR3. The germline V and J ends were trimmed by 0 bases and 3 bases, with 9 bases remaining between them. The germline CDR1 and CDR2 sequences are SGDLS and YYNGEE. CDR3 in amino acids: CASSVATVHTEAFF. The DNA of the CDR3 is TGTGCCAGCAGCGTAGCCACTGTGCACACTGAAGCTTTCTTT.

The chain combines TRBV6-5 with TRBJ2-3; TRBD2 agrees at 7 bases. Germline CDR1 reads MNHEY; CDR2 reads SVGAGI. CDR3 length equals 15 residues. Trimming took 6 bases from V and 3 from J; bases not matched to a gene: 9. The CDR3 nucleotides read TGTGCCAGCAGACTCCAATTGGGGGGGACAGATACGCAGTATTTT. The encoded protein is CASRLQLGGTDTQYF.

Notes on this clone: Other nucleotide sequences in the sample specify the same CDR3. The chain has TRBV5-1 and TRBJ2-1; D not resolved. The germline V gene has CDR1 SGHRS and CDR2 YFSETQ. Trimming pared 0 bases from V and 4 bases from J, leaving 2 bases between. The CDR3 length is 12 residues. The CDR3 loop is CASSLAYNEQFF. CDR3 coding DNA: TGCGCCAGCAGCTTGGCATACAATGAGCAGTTCTTC.

The chain combines TRBV30 with TRBJ2-5, with D tentatively TRBD1 (6 bases). The V and J ends lost 7 bases and 0 bases respectively, with 21 bases between them. Per the germline V gene, CDR1 is GTSNPN and CDR2 is SVGIG (reference sequence). The CDR3 totals 16 residues. CDR3 region: CAFYYRVGYYQETQYF. In DNA, the CDR3 is TGTGCCTTTTACTACAGGGTAGGGTATTACCAAGAGACCCAGTACTTC.

The CDR3 region is CASSPVRGSTDTQYF. CDR3 nucleotides: TGCGCCAGCAGCCCGGTGCGGGGAAGCACAGATACGCAGTATTTT. The chain combines TRBV5-1 with TRBJ2-3; D may be TRBD2 (6 bases). Trimming pared 4 bases from V and 0 bases from J, leaving 12 bases between. This CDR3 has 15 residues. Germline CDR1 reads SGHRS; CDR2 reads YFSETQ.

The V gene is TRBV4-1, the J gene TRBJ2-5; TRBD1 matches at 8 bases. This CDR3 contains 16 residues. Germline V gene data show CDR1 as MGHRA and CDR2 as YSYEKL. V dropped 1 base and J dropped 3; count of bases not matched to a gene: 7. The CDR3 sequence is CASSQGLGQGKETQYF. DNA for the CDR3: TGCGCCAGCAGCCAAGGTCTAGGACAGGGTAAAGAGACCCAGTACTTC.

The V and J genes are TRBV2 and TRBJ2-1, with 8 bases matching TRBD2. The germline CDR1 and CDR2 sequences are SNHLY and FYNNEI. This CDR3 is built from 14 residues. Losses at the gene ends were 6 bases for V and 3 bases for J; bases not matched to a gene: 4. Written as DNA, the CDR3 is TGTGCCAGCAGAACCGGGACTAGCTACAATGAGCAGTTCTTC. It encodes CASRTGTSYNEQFF.

This clone has just a few counts. V is TRBV14 and J is TRBJ2-5, with D possibly being TRBD2 (6 bases). Trimming removed 4 bases at V and 2 bases at J, with 8 bases between. This CDR3 is 13 amino acids long. CDR1 SGHDN and CDR2 FVKESK come from the germline V gene. The CDR3 sequence: CASSRGVQETQYF. In nucleotides, the CDR3 is TGTGCCAGCAGCCGGGGGGTACAAGAGACCCAGTACTTC.